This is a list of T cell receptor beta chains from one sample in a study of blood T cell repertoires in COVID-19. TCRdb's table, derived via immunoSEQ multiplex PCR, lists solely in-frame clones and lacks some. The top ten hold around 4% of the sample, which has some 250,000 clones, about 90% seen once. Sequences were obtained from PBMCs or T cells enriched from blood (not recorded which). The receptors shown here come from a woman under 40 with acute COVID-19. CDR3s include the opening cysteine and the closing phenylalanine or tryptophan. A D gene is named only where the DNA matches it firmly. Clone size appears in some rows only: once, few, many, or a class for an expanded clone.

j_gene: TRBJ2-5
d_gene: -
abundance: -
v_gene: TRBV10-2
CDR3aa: CASSEGQKETQYF
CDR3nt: TGCGCCAGCAGTGAAGGACAGAAAGAGACCCAGTACTTC

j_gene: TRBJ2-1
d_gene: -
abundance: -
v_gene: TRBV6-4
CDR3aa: CASSDSSGRLNEQFF
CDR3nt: TGTGCCAGCAGTGACTCGTCAGGGCGATTAAATGAGCAGTTCTTC

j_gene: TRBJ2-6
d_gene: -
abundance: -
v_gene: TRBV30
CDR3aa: CAWRATGSGANVLTF
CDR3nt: TGTGCCTGGAGGGCTACCGGGTCTGGGGCCAACGTCCTGACTTTC

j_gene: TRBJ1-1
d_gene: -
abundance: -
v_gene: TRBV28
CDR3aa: CASRGDREAFF
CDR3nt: TGTGCCAGCAGGGGCGACAGGGAAGCTTTCTTT

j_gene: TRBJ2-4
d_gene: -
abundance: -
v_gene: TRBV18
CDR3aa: CASSDSGGGNIQYF
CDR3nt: TGTGCCAGCTCCGACTCGGGCGGAGGAAACATTCAGTACTTC

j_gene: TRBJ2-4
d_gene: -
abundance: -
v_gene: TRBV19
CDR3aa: CASSIFAGADKNIQYF
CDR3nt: TGTGCCAGTAGTATATTTGCGGGGGCCGACAAAAACATTCAGTACTTC

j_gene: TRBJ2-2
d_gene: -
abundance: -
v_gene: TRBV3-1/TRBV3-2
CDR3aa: CASSHPTGLRELFF
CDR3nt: TGTGCCAGCAGCCACCCTACCGGACTGCGGGAGCTGTTTTTT

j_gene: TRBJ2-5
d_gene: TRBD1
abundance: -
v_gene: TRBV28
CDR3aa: CASNRGAGLIKTQYF
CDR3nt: TGTGCCAGCAACAGGGGGGCAGGTTTGATAAAGACCCAGTACTTC

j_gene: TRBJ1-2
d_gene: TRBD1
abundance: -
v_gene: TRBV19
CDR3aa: CASSKGQGLSVTF
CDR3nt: TGTGCCAGTTCAAAAGGACAGGGGCTCAGTGTTACCTTC

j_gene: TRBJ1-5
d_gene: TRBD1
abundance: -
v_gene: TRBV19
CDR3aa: CASSAFSGGEGQPQHF
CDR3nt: TGTGCCAGTAGCGCCTTTTCAGGGGGCGAAGGTCAGCCCCAGCATTTT

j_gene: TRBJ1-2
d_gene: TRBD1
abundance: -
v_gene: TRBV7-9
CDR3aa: CASSPRTGGNEDGYTF
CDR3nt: TGTGCCAGCAGCCCCCGGACAGGGGGGAATGAAGATGGCTACACCTTC

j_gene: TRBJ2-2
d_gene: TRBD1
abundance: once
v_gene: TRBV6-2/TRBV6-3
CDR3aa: CASSYGTGATGELFF
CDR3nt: TGTGCCAGCAGTTATGGGACAGGGGCCACCGGGGAGCTGTTTTTT

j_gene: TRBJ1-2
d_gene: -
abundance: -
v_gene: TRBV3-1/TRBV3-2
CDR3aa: CASSQNSYGYTF
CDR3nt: TGTGCCAGCAGCCAAAATAGCTATGGCTACACCTTC

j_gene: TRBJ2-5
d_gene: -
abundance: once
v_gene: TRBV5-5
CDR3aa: CASSLLEALGTQYF
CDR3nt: TGTGCCAGCAGCTTGCTAGAGGCCCTAGGGACCCAGTACTTC

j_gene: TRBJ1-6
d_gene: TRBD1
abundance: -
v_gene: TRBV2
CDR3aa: CASSLTGGSSYNSPLHF
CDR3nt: TGTGCCAGCAGTTTAACAGGGGGTAGCTCCTATAATTCACCCCTCCACTTT

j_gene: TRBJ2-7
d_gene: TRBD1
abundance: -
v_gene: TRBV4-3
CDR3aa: CASSQDGAGGSEQYF
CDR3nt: TGCGCCAGCAGCCAAGATGGGGCAGGGGGAAGCGAGCAGTACTTC

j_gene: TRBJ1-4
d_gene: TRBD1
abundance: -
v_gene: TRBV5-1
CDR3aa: CASSLARDRVPEKLFF
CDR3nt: TGCGCCAGCAGCTTGGCTAGGGACAGGGTCCCTGAAAAACTGTTTTTT

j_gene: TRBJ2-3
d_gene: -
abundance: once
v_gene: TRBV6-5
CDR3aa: CASSYDLADTQYF
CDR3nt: TGTGCCAGCAGTTACGACTTGGCAGATACGCAGTATTTT

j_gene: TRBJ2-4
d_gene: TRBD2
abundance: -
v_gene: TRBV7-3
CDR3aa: CASRATSGGSKNIQYF
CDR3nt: TGTGCCAGCAGAGCTACTAGCGGGGGGTCCAAAAACATTCAGTACTTC

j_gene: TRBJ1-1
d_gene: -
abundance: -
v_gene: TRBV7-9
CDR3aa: CASSVVWGHHTEAFF
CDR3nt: TGTGCCAGCAGCGTCGTGTGGGGACACCACACTGAAGCTTTCTTT

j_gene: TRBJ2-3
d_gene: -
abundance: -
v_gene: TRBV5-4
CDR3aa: CASSLGTSTDTQYF
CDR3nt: TGTGCCAGCAGCTTGGGTACTAGCACAGATACGCAGTATTTT

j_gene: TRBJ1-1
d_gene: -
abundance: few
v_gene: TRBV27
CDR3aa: CASSTTGANTEAFF
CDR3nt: TGTGCCAGCAGTACAACAGGTGCGAACACTGAAGCTTTCTTT

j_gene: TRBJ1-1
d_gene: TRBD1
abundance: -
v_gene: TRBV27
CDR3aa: CASSVWTGDTEAFF
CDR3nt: TGTGCCAGCAGTGTATGGACAGGAGACACTGAAGCTTTCTTT